Below are 5 T cell receptor beta chains sequenced from a single sample in a study of T cell repertoires in cytomegalovirus infection. These TCRs are of unknown antigen specificity. Each CDR3 protein is one row after TCRdb ran MiXCR on the reads. The data hold about 700,000 distinct CDR3 sequences, with around a third observed a single time. The input for sequencing was cultured PBMCs, taken from culture after CMV antigen stimulation. These receptor sequences come from a human donor in good health (CMV status not recorded). Some clones in this sample may be carry-over from other donors' samples.

This chain connects TRBV10-3 to TRBJ2-5; a weak D match, TRBD1 (5 bases). V shed 6 bases and J shed 0 bases, with 14 bases lying between them. The CDR3 runs 15 residues. Germline CDR1 reads ENHRY; CDR2 reads SYGVKD. Here the CDR3 reads CAISDALGDQETQYF. In DNA, the CDR3 is TGTGCCATCAGCGACGCCCTAGGGGACCAAGAGACCCAGTACTTC.

The chain joins TRBV11-2 to TRBJ1-4, with 8 positions matching TRBD1. Germline V CDR1 and CDR2: SGHAT, FQNNGV. The CDR3 has 15 residues. Unmatched junction bases numbered 5, after V lost 1 base and J lost 7 bases. The CDR3 DNA reads TGTGCCAGCAGCTTAGTCACAGGGGGGACTGAAAAACTGTTTTTT. Translating it yields CASSLVTGGTEKLFF.

The DNA for the CDR3 is TGCAGTGCTGGGACTAGCGGGGTCTGGCGGTCCCAGTACTTC. Translated: CSAGTSGVWRSQYF. The chain uses TRBV20-1 and TRBJ2-5, with 13 nucleotides matching TRBD2. The V gene end was trimmed by 5 bases and the J gene end by 9 bases; junction bases not matched to a gene: 9. This CDR3 region has 14 residues. Looked up from germline, CDR1 is DFQATT and CDR2 is SNEGSKA (reference sequence).

In its sample, this clonotype was seen a few times. The gene calls are TRBV7-9 and TRBJ2-1; TRBD1 agrees at 8 bases. The CDR3 totals 15 residues. Germline V gene lookup returns CDR1 SEHNR and CDR2 FQNEAQ (reference sequence). The V gene end was trimmed by 1 base and the J gene end by 10 bases; junction bases not matched to a gene: 9. The CDR3 DNA sequence: TGTGCCAGCAGCTTAGGCCAGGGGGCCTCTTTGGAGCAGTTCTTC. Amino acid sequence: CASSLGQGASLEQFF.

V gene TRBV2 combines with J gene TRBJ2-3; D uncertain. The germline CDR1 and CDR2 sequences are SNHLY and FYNNEI. V lost 1 base and J 5 bases, leaving 7 bases between the germline ends. CDR3 length: 13 residues. The CDR3 here is CASSEEELDTQYF. The DNA for the CDR3 is TGTGCCAGCAGTGAAGAGGAGTTAGATACGCAGTATTTT.